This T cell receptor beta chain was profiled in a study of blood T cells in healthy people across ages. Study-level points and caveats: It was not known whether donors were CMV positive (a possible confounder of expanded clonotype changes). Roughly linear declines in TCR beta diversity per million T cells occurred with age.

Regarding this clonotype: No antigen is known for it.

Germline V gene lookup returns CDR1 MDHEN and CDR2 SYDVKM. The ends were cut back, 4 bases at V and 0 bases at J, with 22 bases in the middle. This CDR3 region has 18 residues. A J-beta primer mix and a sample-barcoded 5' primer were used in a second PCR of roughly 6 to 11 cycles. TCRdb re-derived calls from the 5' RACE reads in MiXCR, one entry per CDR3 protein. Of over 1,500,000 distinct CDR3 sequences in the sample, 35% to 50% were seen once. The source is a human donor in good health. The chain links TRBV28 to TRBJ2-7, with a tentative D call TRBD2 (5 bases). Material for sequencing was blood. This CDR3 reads CASSYPPTSTGSSYEQYF. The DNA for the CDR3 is TGTGCCAGCAGTTACCCTCCGACTTCGACGGGGTCCTCCTACGAGCAGTACTTC.